This TCR beta chain was identified in a study of blood T cell repertoires in COVID-19. As for the study in general: Nucleic acid was either cDNA or gDNA, and it came from T cells, B-cell-depleted T cells, or PBMCs.

V shed 5 bases, J shed 6 bases, and the junction held 13 bases outside the gene matches. This CDR3 is built from 16 residues. Germline CDR1 LNHDA, CDR2 SQIVND (reference sequence). The method was immunoSEQ multiplex PCR; TCRdb's version includes in-frame clones alone and lacks a portion of them. This sample has approximately 400,000 clones, with roughly nine tenths found just once. This clone occurred a few times. The sequencing input was PBMCs or T cells enriched from blood (not recorded which). The rearrangement uses TRBV19 and TRBJ1-2, with TRBD1 identical over 9 bases. The sequence came from a woman aged 40 to 50 who had been exposed to COVID-19. CDR3 nucleotide sequence: TGTGCCAGTAGTCCCCAGGGGGGAACAGGGGGCAATGGCTACACCTTC. It is translated as CASSPQGGTGGNGYTF.